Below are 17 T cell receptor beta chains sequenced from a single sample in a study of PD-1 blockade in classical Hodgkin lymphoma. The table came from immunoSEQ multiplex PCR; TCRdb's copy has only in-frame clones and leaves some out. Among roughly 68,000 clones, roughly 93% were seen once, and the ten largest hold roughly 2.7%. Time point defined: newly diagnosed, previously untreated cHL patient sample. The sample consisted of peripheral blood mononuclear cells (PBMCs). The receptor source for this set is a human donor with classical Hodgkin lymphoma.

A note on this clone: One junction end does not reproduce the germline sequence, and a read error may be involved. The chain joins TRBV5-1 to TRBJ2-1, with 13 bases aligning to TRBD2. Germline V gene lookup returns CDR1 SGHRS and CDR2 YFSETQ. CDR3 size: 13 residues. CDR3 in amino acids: CASSLGTSGIVLF. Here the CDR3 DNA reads TGCGCCAGCAGCTTAGGGACTAGCGGGATCGTGCTCTTC.

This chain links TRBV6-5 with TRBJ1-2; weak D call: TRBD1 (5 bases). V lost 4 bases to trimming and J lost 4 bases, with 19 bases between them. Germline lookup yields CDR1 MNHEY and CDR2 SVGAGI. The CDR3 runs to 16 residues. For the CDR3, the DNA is TGTGCCAGCAGTTCCGGGGCCCTTCCTAGCCCCTATGGCTACACCTTC. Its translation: CASSSGALPSPYGYTF.

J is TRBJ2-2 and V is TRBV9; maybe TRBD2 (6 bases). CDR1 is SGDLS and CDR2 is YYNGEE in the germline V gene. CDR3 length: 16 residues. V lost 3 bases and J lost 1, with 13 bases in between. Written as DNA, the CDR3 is TGTGCCAGCAGCGCCTTGGGACTCCAGAACACCGGGGAGCTGTTTTTT. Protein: CASSALGLQNTGELFF.

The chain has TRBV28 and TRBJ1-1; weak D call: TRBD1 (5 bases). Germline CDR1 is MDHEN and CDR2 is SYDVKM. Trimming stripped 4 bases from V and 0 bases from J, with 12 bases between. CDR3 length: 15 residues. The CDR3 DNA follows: TGTGCCAGCAGTTCTCAGACAGTAGTGAACACTGAAGCTTTCTTT. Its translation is CASSSQTVVNTEAFF.

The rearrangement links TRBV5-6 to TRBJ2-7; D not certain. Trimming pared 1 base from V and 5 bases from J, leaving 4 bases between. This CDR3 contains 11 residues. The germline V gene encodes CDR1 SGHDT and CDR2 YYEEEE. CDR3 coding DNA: TGTGCCAGCAGCTTGAGCGACGAGCAGTACTTC. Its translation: CASSLSDEQYF.

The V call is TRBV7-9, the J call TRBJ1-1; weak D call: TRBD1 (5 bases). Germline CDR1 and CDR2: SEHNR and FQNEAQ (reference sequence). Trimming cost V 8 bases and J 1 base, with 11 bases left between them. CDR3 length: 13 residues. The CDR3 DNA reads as TGTGCCAGCTCGACAGAGACGAACACTGAAGCTTTCTTT. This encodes CASSTETNTEAFF.

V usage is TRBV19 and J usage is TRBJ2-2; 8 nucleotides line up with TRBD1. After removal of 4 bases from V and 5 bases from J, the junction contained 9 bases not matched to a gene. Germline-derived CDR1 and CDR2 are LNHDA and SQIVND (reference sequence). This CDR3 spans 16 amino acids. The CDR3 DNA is TGTGCCAGTAGTACGAGGACAGGGACGGTAACCGGGGAGCTGTTTTTT. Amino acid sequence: CASSTRTGTVTGELFF.

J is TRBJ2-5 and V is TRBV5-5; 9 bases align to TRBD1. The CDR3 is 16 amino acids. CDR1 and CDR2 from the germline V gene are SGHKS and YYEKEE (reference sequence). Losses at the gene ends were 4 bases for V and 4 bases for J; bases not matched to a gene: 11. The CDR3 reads CASSPGDRVGPETQYF. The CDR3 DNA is TGTGCCAGCAGCCCGGGGGACAGGGTGGGTCCAGAGACCCAGTACTTC. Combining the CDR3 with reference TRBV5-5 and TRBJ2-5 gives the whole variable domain DAGVTQSPTHLIKTRGQQVTLRCSPISGHKSVSWYQQVLGQGPQFIFQYYEKEERGRGNFPDRFSARQFPNYSSELNVNALLLGDSALYLCASSPGDRVGPETQYFGPGTRLLVL.

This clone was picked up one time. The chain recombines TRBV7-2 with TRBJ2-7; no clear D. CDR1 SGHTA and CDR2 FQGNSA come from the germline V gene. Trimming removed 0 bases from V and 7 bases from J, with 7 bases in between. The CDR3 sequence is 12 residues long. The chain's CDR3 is CASSLAGKEQYF. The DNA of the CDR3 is TGTGCCAGCAGCTTAGCGGGGAAGGAGCAGTACTTC.

The CDR3 here is CSVGRTGEYEQYF. CDR3 DNA: TGCAGCGTCGGGAGGACAGGAGAGTACGAGCAGTACTTC. The gene calls are TRBV29-1 and TRBJ2-7; D possibly uses TRBD1 or TRBD2 (7 bases each). V lost 6 bases and J 4 bases, leaving 16 bases between the germline ends. The length of the CDR3 is 13 residues. In germline, CDR1 is SQVTM, CDR2 ANQGSEA.

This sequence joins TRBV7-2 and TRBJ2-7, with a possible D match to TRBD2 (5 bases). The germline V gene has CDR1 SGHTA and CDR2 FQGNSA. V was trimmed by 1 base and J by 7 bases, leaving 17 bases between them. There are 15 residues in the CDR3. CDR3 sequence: CASSLVEQRRGEQYF. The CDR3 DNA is TGTGCCAGCAGCTTAGTCGAACAGCGCCGCGGGGAGCAGTACTTC.

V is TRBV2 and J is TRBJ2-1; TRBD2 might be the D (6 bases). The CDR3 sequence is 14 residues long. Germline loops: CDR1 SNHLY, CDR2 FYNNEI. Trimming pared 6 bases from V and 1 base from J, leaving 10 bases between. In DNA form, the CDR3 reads TGTGCCAGCAGCCCAGCGGGTTCCTACAATGAGCAGTTCTTC. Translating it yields CASSPAGSYNEQFF.

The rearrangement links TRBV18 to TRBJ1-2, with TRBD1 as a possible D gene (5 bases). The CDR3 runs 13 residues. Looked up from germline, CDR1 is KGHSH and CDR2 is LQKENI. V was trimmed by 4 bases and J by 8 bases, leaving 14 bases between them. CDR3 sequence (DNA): TGTGCCAGCTCACGGACCGGGACGGAAGGCTACACCTTC. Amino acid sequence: CASSRTGTEGYTF.

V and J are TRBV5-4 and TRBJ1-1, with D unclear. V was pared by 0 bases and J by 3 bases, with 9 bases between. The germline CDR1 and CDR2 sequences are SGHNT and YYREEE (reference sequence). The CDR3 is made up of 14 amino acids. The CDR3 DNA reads TGTGCCAGCAGCTTGGTCACACCGCACACTGAAGCTTTCTTT. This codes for CASSLVTPHTEAFF.

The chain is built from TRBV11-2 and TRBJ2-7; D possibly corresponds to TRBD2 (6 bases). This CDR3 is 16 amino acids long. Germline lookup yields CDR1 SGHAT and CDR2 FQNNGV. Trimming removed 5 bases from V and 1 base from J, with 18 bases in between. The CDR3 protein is CASSDPGGGVSYEQYF. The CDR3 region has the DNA TGTGCCAGCAGCGACCCGGGTGGCGGGGTATCCTACGAGCAGTACTTC.

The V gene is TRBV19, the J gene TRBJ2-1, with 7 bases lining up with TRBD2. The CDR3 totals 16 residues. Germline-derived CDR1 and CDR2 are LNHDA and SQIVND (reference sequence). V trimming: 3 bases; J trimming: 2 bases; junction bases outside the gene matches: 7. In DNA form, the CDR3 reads TGTGCCAGTAGTATCGGGTCGGGGGGAACCTACAATGAGCAGTTCTTC. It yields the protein CASSIGSGGTYNEQFF.

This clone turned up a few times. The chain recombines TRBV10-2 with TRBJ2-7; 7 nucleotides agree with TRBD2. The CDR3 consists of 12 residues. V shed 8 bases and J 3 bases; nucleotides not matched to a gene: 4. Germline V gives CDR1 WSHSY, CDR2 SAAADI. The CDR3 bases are TGCGCCAGCCGGGGGGATTACTACGAGCAGTACTTC. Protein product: CASRGDYYEQYF.